This T cell receptor beta chain was sequenced in a study of blood T cell repertoires in COVID-19. Study summary: Some COVID-19 samples were acute and others convalescent; all came from the United States, Italy and Spain. PBMCs, B-cell-depleted T cells, or T cells provided the cDNA or gDNA that made up the material.

Trimming removed 3 bases from V and 7 bases from J, with 13 bases in between. This CDR3 region has 13 residues. The germline V gene has CDR1 MNHNS and CDR2 SASEGT. Authors' processing steps: Reference gene primers were amplified, and this amplification served to estimate nucleated cell counts. Clones were sequenced by immunoSEQ multiplex PCR, and TCRdb holds only the in-frame ones, with some missing. Clone size and the V and J calls come from that table; the DNA yielded D and trimming. The table shows around 140,000 clones, with approximately 80% occurring only once. The chain links TRBV6-1 to TRBJ2-7; weak D call: TRBD1 (6 bases). The sample consisted of peripheral blood. The clonotype originates from a human donor in a cohort sampled during active COVID-19. CDR3 sequence: CASSEATGEEQYF. The DNA of the CDR3 is TGTGCCAGCAGTGAGGCGACAGGCGAGGAGCAGTACTTC.